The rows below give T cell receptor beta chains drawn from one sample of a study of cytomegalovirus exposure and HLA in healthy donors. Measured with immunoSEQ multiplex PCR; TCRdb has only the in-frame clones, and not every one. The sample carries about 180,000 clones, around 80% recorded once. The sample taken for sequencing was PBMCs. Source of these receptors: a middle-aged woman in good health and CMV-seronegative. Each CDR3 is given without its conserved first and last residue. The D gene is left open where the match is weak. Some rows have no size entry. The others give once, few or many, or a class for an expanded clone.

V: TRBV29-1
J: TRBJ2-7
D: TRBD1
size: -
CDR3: SIGQGRSYEQY

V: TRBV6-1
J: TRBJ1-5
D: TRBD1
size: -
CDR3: ASGQGEQPQH

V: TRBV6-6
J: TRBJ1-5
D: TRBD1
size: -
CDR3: ASNSRDRGNQPQH

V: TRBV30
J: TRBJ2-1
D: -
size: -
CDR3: AWSGVFNEQF

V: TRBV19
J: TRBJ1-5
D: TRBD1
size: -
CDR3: ASGGQGALQPQH

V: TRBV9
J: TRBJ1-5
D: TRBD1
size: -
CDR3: ASSPGQNSNQPQH

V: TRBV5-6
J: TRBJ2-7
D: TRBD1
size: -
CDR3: ASTRTGSYEQY

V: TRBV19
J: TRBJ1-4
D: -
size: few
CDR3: ASSIGPGWIEKLF

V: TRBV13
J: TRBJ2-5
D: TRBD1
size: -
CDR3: ASSRGTGGRSTQY

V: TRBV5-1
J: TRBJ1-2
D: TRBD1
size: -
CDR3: ASSGVGQGGGYT

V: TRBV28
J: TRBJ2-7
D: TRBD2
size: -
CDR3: ASNGASGIGFYEQY

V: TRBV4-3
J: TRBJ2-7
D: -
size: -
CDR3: ASSQDFRVIGEQY

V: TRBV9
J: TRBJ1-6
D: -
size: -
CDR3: ASSPTVAGNSPLH

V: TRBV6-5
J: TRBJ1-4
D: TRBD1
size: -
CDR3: ASSYSGTGDEKLF

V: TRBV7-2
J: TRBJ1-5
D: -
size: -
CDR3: ASSLVGTDSNQPQH

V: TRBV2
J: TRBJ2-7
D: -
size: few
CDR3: ASSPTPSYEQY

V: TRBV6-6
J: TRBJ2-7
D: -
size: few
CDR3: ASSPDREDEQY

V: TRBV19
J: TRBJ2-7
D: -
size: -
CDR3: ASSTRTPYEQY

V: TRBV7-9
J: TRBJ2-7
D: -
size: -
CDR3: ASSSKTEYEQY

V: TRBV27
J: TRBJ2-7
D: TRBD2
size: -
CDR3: ASSLQSLAFDEQY

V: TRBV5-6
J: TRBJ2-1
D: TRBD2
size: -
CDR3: ASSLGLAGDSEQF

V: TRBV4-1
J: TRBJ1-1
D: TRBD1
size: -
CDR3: ASTSGTGSPEAF

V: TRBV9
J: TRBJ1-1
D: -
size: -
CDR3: ASSESMVGGTEAF

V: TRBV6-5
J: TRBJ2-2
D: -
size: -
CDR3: ASKSDTGELF

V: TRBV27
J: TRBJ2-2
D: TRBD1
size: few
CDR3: ASSQTGSRTGELF

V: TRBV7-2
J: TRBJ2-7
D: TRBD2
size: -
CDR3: ASSSGGLAGGEQY

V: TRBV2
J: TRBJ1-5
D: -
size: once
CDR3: ASHRVTDQPQH

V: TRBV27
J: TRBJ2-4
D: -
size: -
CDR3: ASSLVPWHIQY

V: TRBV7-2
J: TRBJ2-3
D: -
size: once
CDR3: ASSLGYTTDTQY

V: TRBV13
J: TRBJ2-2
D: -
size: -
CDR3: ASSLGLLGELF

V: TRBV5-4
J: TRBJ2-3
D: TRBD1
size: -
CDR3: ASSEGGLTDTQY

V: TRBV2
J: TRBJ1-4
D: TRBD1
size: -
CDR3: AGQGDEKLF

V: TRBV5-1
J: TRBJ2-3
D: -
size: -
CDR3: ASSLELAGDTQY

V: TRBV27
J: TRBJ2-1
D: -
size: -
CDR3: ASSLLPGQGNEQF

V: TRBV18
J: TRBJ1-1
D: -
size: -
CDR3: ASSPSTGKNTEAF

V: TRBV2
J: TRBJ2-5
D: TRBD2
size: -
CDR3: ASSEVPSGGETQY

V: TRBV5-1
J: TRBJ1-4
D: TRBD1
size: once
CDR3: ASSVTGINEKLF

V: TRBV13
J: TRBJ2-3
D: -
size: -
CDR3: ASSSGSSTDTQY

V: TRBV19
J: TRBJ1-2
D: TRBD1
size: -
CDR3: ASSTRDSTYGYT

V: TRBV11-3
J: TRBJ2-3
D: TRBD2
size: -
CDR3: ASSLTAGGLVDTQY

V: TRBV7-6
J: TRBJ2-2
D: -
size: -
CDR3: ASSQDSITGELF

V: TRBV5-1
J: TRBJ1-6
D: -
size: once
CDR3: ASSLGFRTANSPLH

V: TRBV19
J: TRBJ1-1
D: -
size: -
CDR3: ASSRSGFMNTEAF

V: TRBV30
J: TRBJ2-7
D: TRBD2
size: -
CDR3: AWSVRGGPSYEQY

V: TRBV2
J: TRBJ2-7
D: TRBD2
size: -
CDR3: ASSAGPGLAVYEQY

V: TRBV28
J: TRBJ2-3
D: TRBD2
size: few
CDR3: ASRPRRGTSGMSTQY

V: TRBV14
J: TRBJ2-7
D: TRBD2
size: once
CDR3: ASSPGGTSGDEQY

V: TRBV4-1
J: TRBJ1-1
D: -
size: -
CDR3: ASSQVGGRAEAF

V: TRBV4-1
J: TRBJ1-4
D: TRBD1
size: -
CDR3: ASSQGRGSGQGLEKLF

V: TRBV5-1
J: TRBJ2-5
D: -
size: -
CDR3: ASSLEPGRETQY

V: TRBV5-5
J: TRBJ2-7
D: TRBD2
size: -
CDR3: ASSFPASGNGEQY

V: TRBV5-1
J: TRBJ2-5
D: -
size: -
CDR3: ASSPTSRKQETQY

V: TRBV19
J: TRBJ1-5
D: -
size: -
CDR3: ASTTGDWYSNQPQH

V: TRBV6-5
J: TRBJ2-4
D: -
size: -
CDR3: ASSYLGGDNIQY